Presented here are 3 T cell receptor beta chains from one specimen sequenced in a study of blood T cell repertoires in COVID-19. TCRdb keeps only in-frame clones here, not all; method: immunoSEQ multiplex PCR. The repertoire holds 60,000 to 90,000 clones, with approximately 79% as singletons. Source material: peripheral blood. The source is a human donor with acute or convalescent COVID-19. The donor label of this sample is uncertain.

V gene TRBV11-2 combines with J gene TRBJ2-1; 9 bases map to TRBD1. The V gene end was trimmed by 1 base and the J gene end by 5 bases; junction bases not matched to a gene: 6. The length of the CDR3 is 16 residues. The germline CDR1 and CDR2 sequences are SGHAT and FQNNGV. The CDR3: CASSLARGTGNNEQFF. In DNA, the CDR3 is TGTGCCAGCAGCTTAGCCCGGGGGACAGGGAACAATGAGCAGTTCTTC.

The chain combines TRBV27 with TRBJ1-4; no clear D gene. Trimming pared 2 bases from V and 8 bases from J, leaving 15 bases between. Germline V CDR1 and CDR2: MNHEY, SMNVEV (reference sequence). The CDR3 loop spans 15 amino acids. The CDR3 nucleotides are TGTGCCAGCAGTTTACTCGGAAAAGGAGACGAAAAACTGTTTTTT. As protein: CASSLLGKGDEKLFF. Looking up the rest from reference TRBV27 and TRBJ1-4 gives the full variable domain: EAQVTQNPRYLITVTGKKLTVTCSQNMNHEYMSWYRQDPGLGLRQIYYSMNVEVTDKGDVPEGYKVSRKEKRNFPLILESPSPNQTSLYFCASSLLGKGDEKLFFGSGTQLSVL.

This clone was recorded a few times. The chain recombines TRBV7-9 with TRBJ2-7; a weak D match, TRBD2 (5 bases). The CDR3 extends over 11 amino acids. Trimming shortened V by 4 bases and J by 5 bases, and 6 bases separated the two germline ends. CDR1 and CDR2 from the germline V gene are SEHNR and FQNEAQ (reference sequence). The CDR3 nucleotides read TGTGCCAGCAGCTCGGGAAACGAGCAGTACTTC. It codes for CASSSGNEQYF.